The rows below give T cell receptor beta chains drawn from one sample of a study of beta chain features in type 1 diabetes. Clones were read by immunoSEQ multiplex PCR, and TCRdb kept only the in-frame ones, dropping some. Of about half a million clones detected, over 10% appear once; the ten largest clones hold more than 0.045%. Sequencing input: naive CD4+ T cells from blood. The receptors shown here come from a woman aged 18-29 years in good health. Both conserved end residues are part of each CDR3. The D gene is left open where the match is weak. Only part of the rows carry a size: once, few, many, or a class if the clone is expanded.

j_call,clone_size,d_call,v_call,cdr3_aa,cdr3_nt
TRBJ2-1,-,-,TRBV28,CATNVSPEQFF,TGTGCCACTAATGTCAGCCCTGAGCAGTTCTTC
TRBJ2-1,-,-,TRBV19,CASSIRTDYNEQFF,TGTGCCAGTAGTATTCGGACAGATTACAATGAGCAGTTCTTC
TRBJ1-1,few,-,TRBV14,CASSLREVVGTEAFF,TGTGCCAGCAGCCTTCGAGAGGTGGTCGGTACTGAAGCTTTCTTT
TRBJ2-5,-,-,TRBV7-9,CASSSRETQYF,TGTGCCAGCAGTTCGCGGGAGACCCAGTACTTC
TRBJ2-1,few,-,TRBV7-8,CASTITGVAYNEQFF,TGTGCCAGCACTATCACCGGGGTGGCATACAATGAGCAGTTCTTC
TRBJ2-1,few,-,TRBV19,CASSILGYNEQFF,TGTGCCAGTAGTATTCTAGGGTACAATGAGCAGTTCTTC
TRBJ2-3,few,-,TRBV5-1,CASSLSLADTQYF,TGCGCCAGCAGCTTGTCCCTTGCAGATACGCAGTATTTT
TRBJ1-6,-,-,TRBV5-5,CASSPQGNSPLHF,TGTGCCAGCAGCCCACAGGGAAATTCACCCCTCCACTTT
TRBJ2-7,-,TRBD2,TRBV27,CASSLKGLVLREQYF,TGTGCCAGCAGTTTAAAGGGACTAGTTTTGCGGGAGCAGTACTTC
TRBJ2-5,once,-,TRBV7-9,CASSPLFGTRRGLETQYF,TGTGCCAGCAGCCCCTTGTTTGGAACCAGGAGGGGGTTGGAGACCCAGTACTTC
TRBJ1-2,-,TRBD1,TRBV15,CATSRGQNLNYGYTF,TGTGCCACCAGCAGGGGACAGAATTTAAACTATGGCTACACCTTC
TRBJ2-7,-,-,TRBV7-8,CASSRDRTRPYEQYF,TGTGCCAGCAGCCGGGACCGGACTCGTCCTTACGAGCAGTACTTC
TRBJ2-5,few,-,TRBV9,CASSVTEETQYF,TGTGCCAGCAGCGTGACAGAAGAGACCCAGTACTTC
TRBJ2-5,-,-,TRBV9,CASSVAGGGPETQYF,TGTGCCAGCAGCGTAGCAGGAGGGGGGCCGGAGACCCAGTACTTC
TRBJ2-5,few,-,TRBV7-9,CASSEGLLQYF,TGTGCCAGCAGCGAGGGACTGCTACAGTACTTC
TRBJ2-3,-,TRBD2,TRBV7-2,CASSFSGAVYTQYF,TGTGCCAGCAGCTTCAGCGGGGCTGTATATACGCAGTATTTT
TRBJ1-4,-,-,TRBV5-1,CASSLVAGRNEKLFF,TGCGCCAGCAGCTTGGTGGCAGGGCGGAATGAAAAACTGTTTTTT
TRBJ1-5,few,-,TRBV4-3,CASSQGYNQPQHF,TGCGCCAGCAGCCAAGGTTACAATCAGCCCCAGCATTTT
TRBJ2-7,-,-,TRBV6-5,CASSARRDEQYF,TGTGCCAGCAGCGCACGAAGAGACGAGCAGTACTTC
TRBJ2-2,-,-,TRBV2,CASTDSYTGELFF,TGTGCCAGCACCGACAGTTACACCGGGGAGCTGTTTTTT
TRBJ2-3,few,-,TRBV29-1,CSVGRRTSTDTQYF,TGCAGCGTGGGGAGACGAACTAGCACAGATACGCAGTATTTT
TRBJ2-5,-,TRBD1,TRBV9,CASSRDGTGGLETQYF,TGTGCCAGCAGCAGAGACGGGACAGGGGGTTTGGAGACCCAGTACTTC
TRBJ1-1,few,TRBD1,TRBV11-1,CASSSQGQMNTEAFF,TGTGCCAGCAGCTCACAGGGACAGATGAACACTGAAGCTTTCTTT
TRBJ2-1,-,TRBD2,TRBV4-3,CASSPQRTSDSYNEQFF,TGCGCCAGCAGCCCTCAGAGAACTAGCGACTCCTACAATGAGCAGTTCTTC
TRBJ2-5,-,-,TRBV19,CASSAASERWETQYF,TGTGCCAGTAGCGCTGCTAGCGAGAGGTGGGAGACCCAGTACTTC
TRBJ2-3,-,-,TRBV27,CASSQHIDTQYF,TGTGCCAGCAGCCAACATATAGATACGCAGTATTTT
TRBJ2-2,-,-,TRBV5-7,CASSSTRRQAGELFF,TGTGCCAGCAGCTCAACCAGAAGACAGGCCGGGGAGCTGTTTTTT
TRBJ1-2,-,-,TRBV7-2,CASSYGAYGYTF,TGTGCCAGCAGTTACGGTGCCTATGGCTACACCTTC
TRBJ2-1,-,TRBD1,TRBV10-3,CAISEWTAGTGFYNEQFF,TGTGCCATCAGTGAGTGGACCGCCGGGACAGGGTTCTACAATGAGCAGTTCTTC
TRBJ1-1,-,-,TRBV4-2,CASSQGTLGTEALF,TGTGCCAGCAGCCAAGGGACATTAGGGACTGAAGCTCTCTTT
TRBJ1-5,few,-,TRBV29-1,CSVGGTNQPQHF,TGCAGCGTTGGGGGTACGAATCAGCCCCAGCATTTT
TRBJ1-4,-,-,TRBV15,CATRKGVTNEKLFF,TGTGCCACCAGAAAGGGGGTAACTAATGAAAAACTGTTTTTT
TRBJ1-2,few,TRBD1,TRBV9,CASSPTGTGGHYGYTF,TGTGCCAGCAGCCCGACGGGGACAGGGGGCCACTATGGCTACACCTTC
TRBJ2-3,few,TRBD2,TRBV11-1,CASSWDAGTRRSDTQYF,TGTGCCAGCAGCTGGGACGCCGGGACTAGGAGATCAGATACGCAGTATTTT
TRBJ1-1,few,-,TRBV7-3,CASSLGPANTEAFF,TGTGCCAGCAGCTTAGGTCCGGCGAACACTGAAGCTTTCTTT
TRBJ1-1,few,-,TRBV5-1,CASSLGLQGGDTEAFF,TGCGCCAGCAGTTTGGGGTTACAGGGCGGAGATACTGAAGCTTTCTTT
TRBJ1-1,few,-,TRBV10-3,CAISKDRNTEAFF,TGTGCCATCAGTAAGGACAGAAACACTGAAGCTTTCTTT
TRBJ2-1,few,TRBD2,TRBV7-2,CASSLGTSGRFF,TGTGCCAGCAGCTTAGGGACTAGCGGGAGGTTCTTC
TRBJ2-1,few,TRBD2,TRBV7-2,CASSIASGSPHEQFF,TGTGCCAGCAGCATAGCTAGCGGGAGCCCCCATGAGCAGTTCTTC
TRBJ2-7,-,-,TRBV14,CASSQDEGDFSPYEQYF,TGTGCCAGCAGCCAAGACGAGGGAGACTTTTCCCCCTACGAGCAGTACTTC
TRBJ1-1,few,-,TRBV7-9,CAGQFQGWATEAFF,TGTGCCGGACAGTTTCAGGGATGGGCCACTGAAGCTTTCTTT
TRBJ2-3,few,-,TRBV5-1,CASSFPRDLKDTQYF,TGCGCCAGCAGCTTCCCCCGGGACTTAAAAGATACGCAGTATTTT
TRBJ1-1,-,-,TRBV5-1,CASSSYLSGVGEAFF,TGCGCCAGCAGCTCTTACCTTTCAGGGGTAGGAGAAGCTTTCTTT
TRBJ1-1,-,-,TRBV20-1,CSALREKAFF,TGCAGTGCTCTCCGGGAAAAAGCTTTCTTT
TRBJ2-7,few,-,TRBV29-1,CSVVESPGEQYF,TGCAGCGTTGTTGAGTCTCCGGGGGAGCAGTACTTC
TRBJ2-1,few,TRBD2,TRBV30,CAWSEGLPYNEQFF,TGTGCCTGGAGTGAGGGACTACCCTACAATGAGCAGTTCTTC
TRBJ2-3,-,TRBD1,TRBV5-4,CASRVQRGTGGRAGTDTQYF,TGTGCCAGCAGGGTACAGAGGGGGACAGGGGGGCGAGCGGGTACAGATACGCAGTATTTT
TRBJ2-7,once,-,TRBV7-2,CASSSSGGAYEQYF,TGTGCCAGCAGCTCGAGCGGAGGGGCGTACGAGCAGTACTTC